This T cell receptor (beta chain) was captured in a study of T cell repertoires in cytomegalovirus infection. Study context: Alongside well-studied HLA-B-restricted CMV epitopes, recently identified HLA-C-restricted CMV epitopes were also used. Matching HLA type and CMV infection were both indicated by public TCR beta signatures.

TCRdb reprocessed the reads with MiXCR, giving one entry per CDR3 protein. This sample has some 590,000 distinct CDR3 sequences; roughly 42% occur once, and the top ten carry around 48%. This CDR3 comprises 15 residues. Germline V gives CDR1 SNHLY, CDR2 FYNNEI. With 4 bases removed from V and 4 bases from J, the gap between germline ends came to 16 bases. Note on this clonotype: Antigen: not known.

This clonotype originated in a human donor in good health (CMV status not recorded). Some clones in this sample may be carry-over from other donors' samples. This chain joins TRBV2 and TRBJ1-1, with D unresolved. Specimen: cultured PBMCs, collected from culture after CMV antigen stimulation. CDR3 in amino acids: CASSVDVGIGTEAFF. CDR3 bases: TGTGCCAGCAGTGTCGACGTTGGAATTGGCACTGAAGCTTTCTTT.